Described below is a single T cell receptor (beta chain) sequence and its context. Assay used: immunoSEQ multiplex PCR; TCRdb lists only in-frame clones, some missing. The profile covers a few hundred thousand clones, with more than 75% appearing a single time and roughly 2% taken by the ten largest. In germline, CDR1 is SGHRS, CDR2 YFSETQ. This CDR3 has 13 residues. The V end lost 0 bases, the J end lost 8 bases, and 6 bases lay between the germline ends. The data originate from a study of blood T cell repertoires in COVID-19. The source is a woman in her sixties or seventies in a cohort exposed to, infected with or recovered from COVID-19 (not recorded which). The chain links TRBV5-1 to TRBJ1-6; D remains unclear. Sequencing used PBMCs or T cells enriched from blood (not recorded which). The CDR3 reads CASSLDIYSPLHF. CDR3 bases: TGCGCCAGCAGCTTGGACATTTATTCACCCCTCCACTTT.